This TCR beta chain was identified in a study of CD8 T cells in ankylosing spondylitis. The study, taken as a whole, reports: There was a TCR beta motif, made of fewer than 10 highly homologous variants, that appeared characteristic of ankylosing spondylitis blood.

The sample holds a few counts of this clonotype. Antigen: not known. Each CDR3 protein is one row after TCRdb ran MiXCR on the 5' RACE reads. The sample carries fewer than 550,000 distinct CDR3 sequences, roughly 5% recorded once. Trimming took 3 bases from V and 5 from J; bases not matched to a gene: 17. CDR3 length: 18 amino acids. This receptor was identified in a male donor with ankylosing spondylitis. The sample comprised blood, either unsorted or a sorted T cell fraction (not recorded which). The chain has TRBV12-3 or TRBV12-4 and TRBJ2-5; 8 nucleotides match TRBD2. The CDR3 region has the DNA TGTGCCAGCAGTTTCTCCTCCTGGATAGCGGGATCGGGGGAGACCCAGTACTTC. It translates to CASSFSSWIAGSGETQYF.